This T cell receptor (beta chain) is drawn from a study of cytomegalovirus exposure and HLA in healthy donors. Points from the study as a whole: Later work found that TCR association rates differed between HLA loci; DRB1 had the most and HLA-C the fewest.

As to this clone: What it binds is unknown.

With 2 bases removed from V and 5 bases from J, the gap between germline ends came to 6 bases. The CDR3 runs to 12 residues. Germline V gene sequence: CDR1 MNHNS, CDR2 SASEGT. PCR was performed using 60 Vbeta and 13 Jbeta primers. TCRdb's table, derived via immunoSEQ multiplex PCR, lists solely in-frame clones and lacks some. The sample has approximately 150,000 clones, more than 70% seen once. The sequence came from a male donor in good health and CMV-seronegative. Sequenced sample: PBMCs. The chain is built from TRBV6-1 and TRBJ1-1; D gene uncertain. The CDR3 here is CASSESRTEAFF. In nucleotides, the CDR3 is TGTGCCAGCAGTGAATCCAGAACTGAAGCTTTCTTT.